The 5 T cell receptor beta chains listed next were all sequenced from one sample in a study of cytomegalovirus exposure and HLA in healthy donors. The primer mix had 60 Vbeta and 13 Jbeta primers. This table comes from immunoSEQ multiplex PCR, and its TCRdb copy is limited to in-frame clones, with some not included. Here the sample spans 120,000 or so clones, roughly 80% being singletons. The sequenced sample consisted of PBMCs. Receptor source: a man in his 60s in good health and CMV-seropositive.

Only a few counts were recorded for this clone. The CDR3 protein is CASSIGGTSGSTETQYF. The CDR3 coding sequence is TGTGCCAGTAGTATAGGTGGGACTAGCGGGAGTACAGAGACCCAGTACTTC. The chain uses TRBV19 and TRBJ2-5, with TRBD2 matching over 14 bases. The CDR3 is 17 residues long. V lost 1 base, J lost 4 bases, and 5 bases stayed unmatched. Germline CDR1 and CDR2: LNHDA and SQIVND (reference sequence).

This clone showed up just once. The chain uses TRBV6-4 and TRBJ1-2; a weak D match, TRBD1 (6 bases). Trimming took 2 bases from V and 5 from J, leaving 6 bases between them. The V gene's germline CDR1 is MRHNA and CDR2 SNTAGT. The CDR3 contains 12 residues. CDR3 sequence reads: CASSDRGYGYTF. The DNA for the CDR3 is TGTGCCAGCAGTGACAGGGGGTATGGCTACACCTTC.

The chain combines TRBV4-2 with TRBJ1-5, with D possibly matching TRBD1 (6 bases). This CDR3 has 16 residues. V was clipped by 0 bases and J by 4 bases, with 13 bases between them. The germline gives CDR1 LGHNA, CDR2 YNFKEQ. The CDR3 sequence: CASSQDPTGTNQPQHF. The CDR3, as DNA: TGTGCCAGCAGCCAAGACCCAACAGGGACAAATCAGCCCCAGCATTTT.

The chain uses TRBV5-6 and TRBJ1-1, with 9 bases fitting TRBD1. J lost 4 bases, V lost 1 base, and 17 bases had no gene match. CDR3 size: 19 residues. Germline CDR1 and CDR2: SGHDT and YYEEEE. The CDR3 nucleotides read TGTGCCAGCAGCTTGTTAAGGGTTGGGACAGGGTCCACGGGCACTGAAGCTTTCTTT. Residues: CASSLLRVGTGSTGTEAFF.

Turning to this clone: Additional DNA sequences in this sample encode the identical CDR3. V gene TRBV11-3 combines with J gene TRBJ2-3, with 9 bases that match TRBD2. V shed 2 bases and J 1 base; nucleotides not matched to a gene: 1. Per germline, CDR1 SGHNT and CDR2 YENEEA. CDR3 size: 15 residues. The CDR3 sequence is CASSLRTSGTDTQYF. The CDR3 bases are TGTGCCAGCAGCTTACGGACTAGCGGCACAGATACGCAGTATTTT.